This record concerns one T cell receptor (beta chain) sequence. Its binding antigen is unknown. Base qualities were left out, and no much larger clone turns up one base away. The CDR3 runs 15 amino acids, cysteine and phenylalanine included. Solely the CDR3 DNA is kept, with 45 bases framed from the first base. The junction shows trimming of 6 bases on V and 3 bases on J, plus 17 bases between the germline ends. CDR1 and CDR2 are read off the germline V gene (reference sequence) as LNHDA and SQIVND. The sample comes from a study of Ad26.COV2.S vaccination and SARS-CoV-2 variants (dated by TCRdb to the early 2020s). Turning to the overall study: Donors in the vaccine arm were drawn from COV1001, a phase I-IIa trial of Ad26.COV2.S in healthy adults that was multicentre, randomized, double-blind and placebo-controlled. Ad26.COV2.S was administered intramuscularly at 5 x 10^10 or 1 x 10^11 viral particles, either as a single shot or as two shots given 56 days apart. The specificity and breadth of SARS-CoV-2-reactive T cell receptors after Ad26.COV2.S vaccination were assessed by TCRbeta repertoire sequencing. A total of approximately 30 samples were included in the TCR-sequenced set, comprising about 20 Ad26.COV2.S vaccine recipients, 5 placebo recipients and 8 SARS-CoV-2 convalescent individuals. Trial participants were randomized into five groups of five, in which low-dose or high-dose Ad26.COV2.S was given once or twice, or placebo was given on both occasions. Investigators did not know the trial group allocation while performing experiments and assessing outcomes.

The treatment or condition tag for this specimen amounts to: 15 to 20 received Ad26.COV2.S at low or high dose, single or two shots; 5 received placebo; per-sample allocation not given. For vaccine and placebo recipients, repertoires were sequenced using samples collected on day 63 after the first injection. In Cohort 1b, about two dozen adults aged 18-55 years were enrolled at a single site in Boston, USA, between 29 July and 7 August 2020. As a vaccine, Ad26.COV2.S was a replication-incompetent adenovirus type 26 vector that expressed a prefusion-stabilized SARS-CoV-2 spike protein derived from the original Wuhan strain. Overall results and qualifications from the work: The authors noted that the TCR breadth and depth analyses may have underestimated total T cell responses. After vaccination, substantial breadth of spike-specific CD8+ and CD4+ T cell responses was reported. Vaccine and placebo recipients had comparable non-spike TCR breadth, which fits with the vaccine containing only spike. The study was not powered for comparison of responses between vaccine doses or regimens. Spike-specific TCR breadth was higher in Ad26.COV2.S recipients than in placebo recipients (P = 0.0014).

The immunoSEQ Assay was used to sequence TCRbeta CDR3 regions. After extraction, genomic DNA underwent amplification by bias-controlled multiplex PCR, followed by high-throughput sequencing. Processing in the source paper ran as follows. To quantify the absolute abundance of every unique TCRbeta CDR3 region, sequences were collapsed and filtered. Usable DNA was measured by amplifying reference genes present in all nucleated cells, and TCRbeta template counts were normalized to that usable DNA to estimate T cell fraction. Repertoire TCRs were annotated as SARS-CoV-2-specific when V gene, CDR3 amino acid sequence and J gene were exactly matched to a known reactive TCR set. MIRA supplied the reference SARS-CoV-2 TCR set, which was filtered for enrichment in COVID-19-positive ImmuneCODE repertoires so that public or cross-reactive TCRs were removed. Based on the MIRA antigens, annotated TCRs were further analysed at the level of specific ORF or position within ORF. Breadth was defined as annotated unique rearrangements over total unique productive rearrangements; depth was the summed frequency of those rearrangements. Two-sided Wilcoxon rank-sum tests were applied when comparing TCR breadth between groups. TCRdb carries this immuneACCESS record with in-frame sequences only. Its versions omit some clonotypes, under half of them owing to an unresolved V gene in the studies checked, with the rest unexplained. That table gives V, J and clone size, and the DNA gave D and trimming. In all, the sample holds 350,000 to 400,000 clones, and approximately 89% of those were seen once. The top ten hold 1.5% to 2% of the sample.

The sequence came from a person aged 18-65 years who received the Ad26.COV2.S COVID-19 vaccine or a placebo. The sequencing used peripheral blood, collected in a trial of Ad26.COV2.S vaccine versus placebo. The rearranged segments are TRBV19 and TRBJ1-2, with the identity of the D gene unclear. The CDR3 in this case is CASRIRAGTHYGYTF. The DNA sequence is TGTGCCAGTAGAATTCGGGCAGGCACCCACTATGGCTACACCTTC.